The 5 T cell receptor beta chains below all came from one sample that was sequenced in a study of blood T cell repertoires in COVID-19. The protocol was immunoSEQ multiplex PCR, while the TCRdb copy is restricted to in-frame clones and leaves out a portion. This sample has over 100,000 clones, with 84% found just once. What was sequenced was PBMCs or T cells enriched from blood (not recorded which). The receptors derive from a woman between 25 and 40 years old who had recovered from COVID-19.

The chain's CDR3 is CATSVGTGGAKGYGYTF. DNA of the CDR3: TGTGCCACCAGTGTTGGGACAGGGGGCGCAAAAGGCTATGGCTACACCTTC. The V gene is TRBV24-1, the J gene TRBJ1-2; 12 nucleotides align to TRBD1. The germline V gene has CDR1 KGHDR and CDR2 SFDVKD. Losses at the gene ends were 5 bases for V and 4 bases for J; bases not matched to a gene: 10. The CDR3 sequence is 17 residues long.

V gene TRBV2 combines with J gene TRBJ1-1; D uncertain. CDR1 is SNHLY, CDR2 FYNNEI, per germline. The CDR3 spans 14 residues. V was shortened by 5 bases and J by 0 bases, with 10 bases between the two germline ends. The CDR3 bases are TGTGCCAGCAGTAGAGGTAGTATGAACACTGAAGCTTTCTTT. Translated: CASSRGSMNTEAFF.

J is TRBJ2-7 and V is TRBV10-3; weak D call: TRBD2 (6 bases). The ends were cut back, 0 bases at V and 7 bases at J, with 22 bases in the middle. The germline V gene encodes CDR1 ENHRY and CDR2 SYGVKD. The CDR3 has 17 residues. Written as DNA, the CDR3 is TGTGCCATCAGTGAGTCTACCGGGACGACGGGGGTCGGGGAGCAGTACTTC. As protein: CAISESTGTTGVGEQYF.

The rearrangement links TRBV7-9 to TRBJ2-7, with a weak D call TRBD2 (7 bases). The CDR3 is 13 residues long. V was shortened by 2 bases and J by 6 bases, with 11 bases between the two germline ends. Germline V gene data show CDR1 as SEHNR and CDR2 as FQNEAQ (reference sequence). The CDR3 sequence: CASSLRGAPEQYF. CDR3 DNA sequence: TGTGCCAGCAGCTTACGGGGGGCTCCCGAGCAGTACTTC.

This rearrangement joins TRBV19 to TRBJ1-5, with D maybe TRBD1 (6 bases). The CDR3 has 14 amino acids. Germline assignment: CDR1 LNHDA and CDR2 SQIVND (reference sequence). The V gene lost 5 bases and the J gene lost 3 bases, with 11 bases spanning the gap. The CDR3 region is CASSPQGINQPQHF. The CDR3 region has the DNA TGTGCCAGTAGTCCACAGGGAATCAATCAGCCCCAGCATTTT.